The 32 T cell receptor beta chains given below trace back to one sample, sequenced in a study of patients and donors after allogeneic stem cell transplantation. In TCRdb, the RT-PCR reads were re-called with MiXCR into one record per CDR3 protein. Among 920,000 or so distinct CDR3 sequences listed, about a sixth were seen once. The sequenced sample consisted of blood, either unsorted or a sorted T cell fraction (not recorded which). These receptors originate from a human donor who was either an allogeneic HSCT recipient or a stem cell or donor lymphocyte infusion donor (not recorded which). It is not recorded whose cells these are; they may come from a transplant donor.

V gene TRBV2 combines with J gene TRBJ2-7; a possible D gene is TRBD2 (5 bases). Germline V gene sequence: CDR1 SNHLY, CDR2 FYNNEI. The CDR3 loop spans 15 amino acids. The germline V and J ends were trimmed by 1 base and 2 bases, with 12 bases remaining between them. This CDR3 reads CASSEDLSGTYEQYF. The CDR3 DNA reads as TGTGCCAGCAGTGAAGACCTAAGCGGTACCTACGAGCAGTACTTC.

The sample holds many counts of this clonotype. This chain joins TRBV7-9 and TRBJ2-7, with D perhaps TRBD1 (7 bases). Germline assignment: CDR1 SEHNR and CDR2 FQNEAQ (reference sequence). Trimming removed 6 bases from V and 4 bases from J, with 16 bases in between. The CDR3 is made up of 14 amino acids. CDR3 DNA sequence: TGTGCCAGCAGTTTGCTGGCAGGGGGGTACGAGCAGTACTTC. Its translation is CASSLLAGGYEQYF.

Details on this clonotype: This CDR3 is missing its conserved last phenylalanine or tryptophan, likely due to a read error. The DNA is left out, because the CDR3 cannot be placed on it with certainty; the CDR3 is given as TCRdb lists it. J is TRBJ2-1 and V is TRBV7-2; TRBD1, the table's D call, lacks a check against the DNA. 13 amino acids form the CDR3, both terminal residues included. Germline CDR1 and CDR2: SGHTA and FQGNSA. The CDR3 sequence: CASSLEGFSAPSG.

Only a few counts were recorded for this clonotype. In nucleotides, the CDR3 is TGTGCCAGCAGTTTATCGAGAAGGGAGGGGCTCGAGCAGTACTTC. As protein: CASSLSRREGLEQYF. The chain couples TRBV27 to TRBJ2-7; 7 nucleotides line up with TRBD2. Germline CDR1 is MNHEY and CDR2 is SMNVEV (reference sequence). This CDR3 is 15 amino acids long. V shed 0 bases and J 6 bases; nucleotides not matched to a gene: 8.

This chain uses TRBV29-1 with TRBJ2-2; possibly TRBD1 for D (5 bases). This CDR3 comprises 17 residues. Germline-derived CDR1 and CDR2 are SQVTM and ANQGSEA. V dropped 5 bases and J dropped 5 bases, with 24 bases sitting between them. CDR3 nucleotides: TGCAGCGTTCGGTGGCTAAGGGGCAGGGCGGCGACCGGGGAGCTGTTTTTT. It specifies CSVRWLRGRAATGELFF.

This clonotype was seen more than once but under ten times. V usage is TRBV4-1 and J usage is TRBJ2-7, with D tentatively TRBD1 (6 bases). This CDR3 region has 15 residues. V lost 0 bases to trimming and J lost 3 bases, with 12 bases between them. Germline-derived CDR1 and CDR2 are MGHRA and YSYEKL. CDR3 in DNA: TGCGCCAGCAGCCAAGAGGACAGACCCGTCTACGAGCAGTACTTC. Amino acids: CASSQEDRPVYEQYF.

This clonotype was observed a handful of times. The chain has TRBV29-1 and TRBJ1-2; TRBD1 might be the D (6 bases). The CDR3 has 10 residues. The germline V gene has CDR1 SQVTM and CDR2 ANQGSEA. Trimming stripped 6 bases from V and 7 bases from J, with 9 bases between. The CDR3, as DNA: TGCAGCGTCCCGGACAGTGGCTACACCTTC. It specifies CSVPDSGYTF.

The rearrangement uses TRBV27 and TRBJ2-3; a possible D gene is TRBD1 (5 bases). The CDR3 is 14 amino acids. Trimming left V 4 bases short and J 2 bases short, with 10 bases between. Germline V lookup: CDR1 MNHEY, CDR2 SMNVEV (reference sequence). CDR3 bases: TGTGCCAGCAGTTCCCAGACAGCCACAGATACGCAGTATTTT. Translating it yields CASSSQTATDTQYF.

The chain joins TRBV5-1 to TRBJ2-3; TRBD2 agrees at 8 bases. Looked up from germline, CDR1 is SGHRS and CDR2 is YFSETQ. The CDR3 length is 15 residues. V shed 1 base and J 4 bases; nucleotides not matched to a gene: 5. The CDR3 DNA reads as TGCGCCAGCAGCTTGCTCGGGGGGGCCCCAGATACGCAGTATTTT. It specifies CASSLLGGAPDTQYF. Combining the CDR3 with reference TRBV5-1 and TRBJ2-3 gives the whole variable domain KAGVTQTPRYLIKTRGQQVTLSCSPISGHRSVSWYQQTPGQGLQFLFEYFSETQRNKGNFPGRFSGRQFSNSRSEMNVSTLELGDSALYLCASSLLGGAPDTQYFGPGTRLTVL.

This clonotype was counted only a few times. V and J are TRBV7-9 and TRBJ1-4; D gene unclear. The CDR3 is 17 amino acids. V lost 1 base and J lost 0, with 12 bases in between. CDR1 SEHNR and CDR2 FQNEAQ come from the germline V gene (reference sequence). The CDR3 nucleotides read TGTGCCAGCAGCTTAGTACCAGGCGTTGCAACTAATGAAAAACTGTTTTTT. It translates to CASSLVPGVATNEKLFF.

This clonotype occurred a few times. The gene calls are TRBV27 and TRBJ1-1; D remains ambiguous. This CDR3 has 14 residues. In germline, CDR1 is MNHEY, CDR2 SMNVEV (reference sequence). V dropped 5 bases and J dropped 6 bases, with 16 bases sitting between them. Here the CDR3 DNA reads TGTGCCAGCAGTCCACGGGCCACTGGCGCTGAAGCTTTCTTT. Translation: CASSPRATGAEAFF.

This clonotype has a handful of counts. The rearrangement links TRBV29-1 to TRBJ1-1; unclear D gene. V was cut by 2 bases and J by 2 bases, with 12 bases left in between. Looked up from germline, CDR1 is SQVTM and CDR2 is ANQGSEA. This CDR3 region has 14 residues. CDR3 bases: TGCAGCGTTGAAATGCCTGGCCATAACACTGAAGCTTTCTTT. Translation: CSVEMPGHNTEAFF.

This clonotype was counted a single time. This rearrangement joins TRBV20-1 to TRBJ2-7; the D gene is possibly TRBD2 (5 bases). The CDR3 length is 13 residues. Trimming left V 2 bases short and J 0 bases short, with 8 bases between. Germline V gene lookup returns CDR1 DFQATT and CDR2 SNEGSKA (reference sequence). CDR3 DNA sequence: TGCAGTGCTAGATCGACTACCTCCTACGAGCAGTACTTC. Residues: CSARSTTSYEQYF.

This clonotype occurred a few times. The chain combines TRBV19 with TRBJ2-1, with a tentative D call TRBD1 (5 bases). Germline V gene lookup returns CDR1 LNHDA and CDR2 SQIVND (reference sequence). V lost 11 bases and J 14 bases, leaving 22 bases between the germline ends. CDR3 length: 12 amino acids. CDR3 coding DNA: TGTGCCGTAGTGGACATATCCTTCAGGGAGTTCTTC. Translation: CAVVDISFREFF. Variable domain in full (rest from reference TRBV19 and TRBJ2-1): DGGITQSPKYLFRKEGQNVTLSCEQNLNHDAMYWYRQDPGQGLRLIYYSQIVNDFQKGDIAEGYSVSREKKESFPLTVTSAQKNPTAFYLCAVVDISFREFFGPGTRLTVL.

This clonotype was seen a few times. CDR3 region: CSARPQTSTDTQYF. As DNA, the CDR3 is TGCAGTGCTAGACCCCAGACTAGCACAGATACGCAGTATTTT. This chain links TRBV20-1 with TRBJ2-3; D is ambiguous. V was trimmed by 2 bases and J by 0 bases, leaving 9 bases between them. The germline V gene has CDR1 DFQATT and CDR2 SNEGSKA (reference sequence). The length of the CDR3 is 14 residues.

The V call is TRBV7-6, the J call TRBJ1-1, with D possibly matching TRBD1 (5 bases). V lost 5 bases and J lost 1, with 14 bases in between. Germline values: CDR1 SGHVS, CDR2 FNYEAQ. The CDR3 spans 15 residues. The CDR3 region is CASSRTGGGNTEAFF. The DNA of the CDR3 is TGTGCCAGCAGCCGGACCGGGGGAGGGAACACTGAAGCTTTCTTT. Looking up the rest from reference TRBV7-6 and TRBJ1-1 gives the full variable domain: GAGVSQSPRYKVTKRGQDVALRCDPISGHVSLYWYRQALGQGPEFLTYFNYEAQQDKSGLPNDRFSAERPEGSISTLTIQRTEQRDSAMYRCASSRTGGGNTEAFFGQGTRLTVV.

The V gene is TRBV5-1, the J gene TRBJ1-1; D call uncertain. The ends were cut back, 5 bases at V and 0 bases at J, with 11 bases in the middle. The CDR3 contains 14 residues. Germline loops: CDR1 SGHRS, CDR2 YFSETQ. The CDR3 reads CASSWSGMNTEAFF. CDR3 coding DNA: TGCGCCAGCAGTTGGTCTGGGATGAACACTGAAGCTTTCTTT.

J is TRBJ1-6 and V is TRBV18; 11 bases map to TRBD1. CDR3 length: 15 residues. The V gene end was trimmed by 8 bases and the J gene end by 10 bases; junction bases not matched to a gene: 10. The germline CDR1 and CDR2 sequences are KGHSH and LQKENI. The DNA of the CDR3 is TGTGCCAGCCTAGGAACCGGGACAGGGGGGTCACCCCTCCACTTT. This encodes CASLGTGTGGSPLHF.

The V and J genes are TRBV12-3 or TRBV12-4 and TRBJ1-5; a weak D match, TRBD1 (5 bases). The CDR3 loop spans 16 amino acids. V was cut by 5 bases and J by 6 bases, with 20 bases left in between. The CDR3 loop reads CASSLSPGGWSQPQHF. The DNA of the CDR3 is TGTGCCAGCAGTCTTTCTCCCGGGGGTTGGAGTCAGCCCCAGCATTTT.

The chain carries TRBV19 and TRBJ2-4; D unresolved. The CDR3 runs 13 residues. CDR1 is LNHDA and CDR2 is SQIVND in the germline V gene (reference sequence). V lost 7 bases and J lost 8, with 15 bases in between. CDR3 coding DNA: TGTGCCAGTATAGGTCCCTTTCAGGACATTCAGTACTTC. Its protein product is CASIGPFQDIQYF.

The chain links TRBV7-3 to TRBJ2-5, with D perhaps given as TRBD1 or TRBD2 (5 bases each). V was shortened by 4 bases and J by 6 bases, with 15 bases between the two germline ends. CDR3 length equals 14 residues. Germline V gives CDR1 SGHTA, CDR2 FQGTGA. The DNA of the CDR3 is TGTGCCAGCAGCTCTAACAGGCTAGCTAAGACCCAGTACTTC. Residues: CASSSNRLAKTQYF.

V and J are TRBV19 and TRBJ2-7; D is uncertain. The ends were cut back, 3 bases at V and 0 bases at J, with 12 bases in the middle. Germline CDR1 is LNHDA and CDR2 is SQIVND (reference sequence). The CDR3 length is 15 residues. The CDR3 sequence: CASSIRRSPSYEQYF. The DNA of the CDR3 is TGTGCCAGTAGTATCCGTCGGAGCCCCTCCTACGAGCAGTACTTC.

This sequence joins TRBV20-1 and TRBJ1-2; no firm D call. CDR1 DFQATT and CDR2 SNEGSKA come from the germline V gene (reference sequence). The V end was cut by 7 bases, the J end by 8 bases, with 17 bases between. The CDR3 contains 12 residues. The CDR3 loop reads CSVPIGPLGYTF. The CDR3 coding sequence is TGCAGTGTTCCTATCGGGCCCCTGGGCTACACCTTC.

A few counts support this clonotype. The chain carries TRBV7-2 and TRBJ2-7; the D gene is possibly TRBD2 (6 bases). V was trimmed by 5 bases and J by 2 bases, leaving 13 bases between them. This CDR3 is 14 amino acids long. Looked up from germline, CDR1 is SGHTA and CDR2 is FQGNSA. The CDR3 protein is CASSRIAVTYEQYF. DNA of the CDR3: TGTGCCAGCAGCCGAATAGCGGTTACCTACGAGCAGTACTTC.

The V and J genes are TRBV6-1 and TRBJ2-3, with TRBD2 as a possible D gene (6 bases). V lost 1 base and J 0 bases, leaving 14 bases between the germline ends. The CDR3 runs 17 residues. Germline V gives CDR1 MNHNS, CDR2 SASEGT. The CDR3 spells CASSEGKGTPSTDTQYF. CDR3 coding DNA: TGTGCCAGCAGTGAAGGAAAGGGGACTCCTAGCACAGATACGCAGTATTTT.

This chain links TRBV4-2 with TRBJ2-1, with D perhaps given as TRBD1 or TRBD2 (5 bases each). CDR3 length: 19 residues. Deletions cut 1 base from V and 1 base from J, with 20 bases between. Germline-derived CDR1 and CDR2 are LGHNA and YNFKEQ. CDR3 protein: CASSQGGWPPTPSYNEQFF. In DNA form, the CDR3 reads TGTGCCAGCAGCCAAGGGGGGTGGCCTCCCACCCCATCCTACAATGAGCAGTTCTTC.

This sequence joins TRBV2 and TRBJ1-2; D not resolved. Per the germline V gene, CDR1 is SNHLY and CDR2 is FYNNEI. Trimming cost V 5 bases and J 4 bases, with 11 bases left between them. CDR3 length: 13 residues. For the CDR3, the DNA is TGTGCCAGCAGTATGGGCCGCACCTATGGCTACACCTTC. Translated, it gives CASSMGRTYGYTF.

This clonotype has a count of ten or more. This chain connects TRBV12-3 or TRBV12-4 to TRBJ1-2; 8 bases fit TRBD1. The J segment lost 8 bases and the V segment lost 6 bases, leaving 17 bases of the junction unmatched. CDR3 size: 16 residues. CDR3 loop: CASRHIKPGQARGYTF. Here the CDR3 DNA reads TGTGCCAGCAGACACATTAAACCGGGACAGGCGAGAGGCTACACCTTC.

The J gene is TRBJ2-2, the V gene TRBV6-5; D possibly corresponds to TRBD2 (6 bases). The CDR3 spans 17 residues. Germline CDR1 is MNHEY and CDR2 is SVGAGI. Between the trimmed V and J ends, which lost 0 bases and 2 bases, there was a span of 13 bases. The CDR3 coding sequence is TGTGCCAGCAGTTACTCGATTCGCGGGAAAAACACCGGGGAGCTGTTTTTT. Its protein is CASSYSIRGKNTGELFF.

This clonotype was picked up a small number of times. The J gene is TRBJ1-2, the V gene TRBV12-3 or TRBV12-4; D not certain. V dropped 6 bases and J dropped 4 bases, with 9 bases sitting between them. The CDR3 consists of 12 residues. Written as DNA, the CDR3 is TGTGCCAGCAGGGGGAGCGCCTATGGCTACACCTTC. Protein product: CASRGSAYGYTF.

This chain links TRBV27 with TRBJ2-7; 7 bases align to TRBD1. V shed 2 bases and J 3 bases; nucleotides not matched to a gene: 7. The CDR3 totals 15 residues. Germline V gene lookup returns CDR1 MNHEY and CDR2 SMNVEV (reference sequence). CDR3 nucleotides: TGTGCCAGCAGTTTAGAATCGGGACAGCACTACGAGCAGTACTTC. This codes for CASSLESGQHYEQYF.

In its sample, this clonotype was seen a few times. The chain is built from TRBV5-6 and TRBJ1-1; D remains unclear. Germline V lookup: CDR1 SGHDT, CDR2 YYEEEE. V shed 0 bases and J shed 6 bases, with 9 bases lying between them. The CDR3 loop spans 13 amino acids. CDR3 in DNA: TGTGCCAGCAGCTTGGTTCCTAGCCCTGAAGCTTTCTTT. Translated, it gives CASSLVPSPEAFF.